The 23 T cell receptor beta chains given below trace back to one sample, sequenced in a study of OX40 agonist ivuxolimab in advanced cancers. Generated by immunoSEQ multiplex PCR, the TCRdb table keeps only in-frame clones and is missing some. The sample lists about 70,000 clones; 80% to 90% were seen once. The source was CD4+ or CD8+ T cells sorted from blood, collected in a trial of the OX40 agonist ivuxolimab. The receptors here all came from an adult with an advanced solid tumor such as melanoma, head and neck, liver or kidney cancer.

The chain combines TRBV20-1 with TRBJ1-4, with 7 bases aligning to TRBD1. Germline V CDR1 and CDR2: DFQATT, SNEGSKA (reference sequence). Trimming took 5 bases from V and 10 from J; bases not matched to a gene: 4. This CDR3 has 11 residues. The CDR3 sequence is CSAGRGRKLFF. In DNA form, the CDR3 reads TGCAGTGCTGGCAGGGGGAGAAAACTGTTTTTT.

This CDR3 is CASSALGQQNEKLFF. CDR3 sequence (DNA): TGTGCCAGCAGCGCTCTCGGACAGCAAAATGAAAAACTGTTTTTT. The chain couples TRBV7-9 to TRBJ1-4; the D gene is possibly TRBD1 (6 bases). The CDR3 length is 15 residues. Trimming took 5 bases from V and 5 from J, leaving 15 bases between them. Germline V gene lookup returns CDR1 SEHNR and CDR2 FQNEAQ (reference sequence).

The chain carries TRBV6-6 and TRBJ1-3, with TRBD1 as a possible D gene (5 bases). V lost 2 bases, J lost 8 bases, and 13 bases lay in between. The CDR3 extends over 14 amino acids. From germline, CDR1 is MNHNY and CDR2 SVGAGI (reference sequence). The CDR3 bases are TGTGCCAGCAGTTACAGGGGTCTCTGGGACACCATATATTTT. Its translation: CASSYRGLWDTIYF.

This chain connects TRBV5-1 to TRBJ1-2, with D possibly TRBD1 on 5 matching bases. Trimming pared 2 bases from V and 0 bases from J, leaving 11 bases between. The CDR3 loop spans 15 amino acids. CDR1 is SGHRS and CDR2 is YFSETQ in the germline V gene. CDR3 sequence reads: CASSFRDAANYGYTF. CDR3 sequence (DNA): TGCGCCAGCAGCTTCCGGGACGCAGCTAACTATGGCTACACCTTC.

The chain is built from TRBV7-2 and TRBJ2-7; D ambiguous. With 2 bases removed from V and 6 bases from J, the gap between germline ends came to 11 bases. The CDR3 loop spans 13 amino acids. Germline assignment: CDR1 SGHTA and CDR2 FQGNSA. The CDR3 region is CASSLLRNGEQYF. CDR3 nucleotide sequence: TGTGCCAGCAGCTTATTAAGGAACGGCGAGCAGTACTTC.

The CDR3 spells CASSPRAGEYGGYTF. The CDR3 region has the DNA TGTGCCAGCAGTCCTCGGGCGGGGGAGTATGGTGGCTACACCTTC. The chain couples TRBV25-1 to TRBJ1-2, with D possibly being TRBD1 (5 bases). From germline, CDR1 is MGHDK and CDR2 SYGVNS. The CDR3 extends over 15 amino acids. The ends were cut back, 5 bases at V and 7 bases at J, with 20 bases in the middle.

V and J are TRBV7-7 and TRBJ2-5, with 10 bases aligning to TRBD2. The CDR3 totals 15 residues. J lost 5 bases, V lost 5 bases, and 8 bases had no gene match. CDR1 is SSHAT, CDR2 FNYEAQ, per germline (reference sequence). The CDR3 sequence: CASSGAGGPGETQYF. The CDR3, as DNA: TGTGCCAGCAGCGGAGCGGGGGGGCCAGGGGAGACCCAGTACTTC.

This sequence joins TRBV7-8 and TRBJ2-7; D unclear. Between the trimmed V and J ends, which lost 5 bases and 3 bases, there was a span of 14 bases. Germline V gives CDR1 SGHVS, CDR2 FQNEAQ. This CDR3 region has 14 residues. The CDR3 loop reads CASSPRTASYEQYF. CDR3 bases: TGTGCCAGCAGCCCGAGGACCGCCAGCTACGAGCAGTACTTC.

This chain links TRBV5-6 with TRBJ2-5; 7 nucleotides line up with TRBD2. Per germline, CDR1 SGHDT and CDR2 YYEEEE. Losses at the gene ends were 2 bases for V and 12 bases for J; bases not matched to a gene: 7. The CDR3 loop spans 12 amino acids. CDR3 amino acids: CASSFWTRQEYF. The CDR3 DNA reads as TGTGCCAGCAGCTTCTGGACTAGGCAAGAGTACTTC.

The chain carries TRBV5-1 and TRBJ1-2; TRBD1 might be the D (6 bases). Germline CDR1 reads SGHRS; CDR2 reads YFSETQ. The CDR3 extends over 13 amino acids. The germline V and J ends were trimmed by 4 bases and 1 base, with 8 bases remaining between them. The DNA for the CDR3 is TGCGCCAGCAGCCTGGACAGTAACTATGGCTACACCTTC. Translation gives CASSLDSNYGYTF.

The chain uses TRBV21-1 and TRBJ1-3; the D call TRBD1 from the table was never checked on the DNA. TRBV21-1 counts as a pseudogene. CDR3 length: 19 amino acids. CDR3 sequence (DNA): TGTGCCAGCAGCAAAGCGCTCGAGACAGGGGGAGTCTCTGGAAACACCATATATTTT. As protein: CASSKALETGGVSGNTIYF.

The chain recombines TRBV11-3 with TRBJ2-1, with 7 bases identical to TRBD2. CDR1 and CDR2 (germline): SGHNT, YENEEA. The CDR3 is made up of 15 amino acids. Trimming cost V 1 base and J 4 bases; bases outside gene matches: 4. In DNA, the CDR3 is TGTGCCAGCAGCTTAGGCGGCGGGGGTTACAATGAGCAGTTCTTC. Translation: CASSLGGGGYNEQFF. Supplemented by reference TRBV11-3 and TRBJ2-1, the full variable domain reads EAGVVQSPRYKIIEKKQPVAFWCNPISGHNTLYWYLQNLGQGPELLIRYENEEAVDDSQLPKDRFSAERLKGVDSTLKIQPAELGDSAVYLCASSLGGGGYNEQFFGPGTRLTVL.

The chain employs TRBV18 and TRBJ2-2; 7 bases map to TRBD1. The CDR3 spans 15 residues. V dropped 2 bases and J dropped 0; count of bases not matched to a gene: 0. Germline CDR1 KGHSH, CDR2 LQKENI. The CDR3 bases are TGTGCCAGCTCACCAGGGACAGCGAACACCGGGGAGCTGTTTTTT. This translates into CASSPGTANTGELFF.

This sequence joins TRBV9 and TRBJ2-4, with a weak D call TRBD2 (6 bases). Trimming left V 4 bases short and J 9 bases short, with 23 bases between. The germline V gene has CDR1 SGDLS and CDR2 YYNGEE. The CDR3 totals 16 residues. The CDR3 spells CASSPRGGGGASIQYF. CDR3 DNA sequence: TGTGCCAGCAGCCCGAGGGGCGGAGGAGGGGCGAGCATTCAGTACTTC. The variable domain in full, completed from reference TRBV9 and TRBJ2-4, reads DSGVTQTPKHLITATGQRVTLRCSPRSGDLSVYWYQQSLDQGLQFLIQYYNGEERAKGNILERFSAQQFPDLHSELNLSSLELGDSALYFCASSPRGGGGASIQYFGAGTRLSVL.

Comment on this clone: The identical CDR3 is also encoded by other nucleotide sequences in the sample. The chain recombines TRBV5-1 with TRBJ2-1, with a tentative D call TRBD1 (6 bases). The germline V and J ends were trimmed by 0 bases and 1 base, with 8 bases remaining between them. Germline V gene data show CDR1 as SGHRS and CDR2 as YFSETQ. The CDR3 length is 15 residues. The CDR3 region is CASSLVQGSYNEQFF. CDR3 bases: TGCGCCAGCAGCTTGGTACAGGGTTCCTACAATGAGCAGTTCTTC.

The sample holds one count of this clone. This chain links TRBV6-5 with TRBJ2-3; a weak D match, TRBD1 (6 bases). Trimming removed 2 bases from V and 1 base from J, with 10 bases in between. Germline V lookup: CDR1 MNHEY, CDR2 SVGAGI. The CDR3 sequence is 15 residues long. CDR3 sequence: CASSYRTDRTDTQYF. Here the CDR3 DNA reads TGTGCCAGCAGTTACCGGACAGACCGCACAGATACGCAGTATTTT.

The chain is built from TRBV19 and TRBJ2-5; D may match TRBD1 or TRBD2 (5 bases each). V was clipped by 4 bases and J by 2 bases, with 20 bases between them. The CDR3 spans 17 residues. The germline CDR1 and CDR2 sequences are LNHDA and SQIVND (reference sequence). The CDR3 is CASSTLPGTDLQETQYF. For the CDR3, the DNA is TGTGCCAGTAGTACCCTCCCCGGGACGGATTTACAAGAGACCCAGTACTTC.

This clone was found once. The chain joins TRBV28 to TRBJ1-1; the D is unclear. This CDR3 comprises 16 residues. V was clipped by 1 base and J by 6 bases, with 18 bases between them. The germline V gene has CDR1 MDHEN and CDR2 SYDVKM. CDR3 in amino acids: CASSLFEGVSSAEAFF. For the CDR3, the DNA is TGTGCCAGCAGTTTATTCGAGGGAGTTAGTAGCGCTGAAGCTTTCTTT.

This clone was found once. The chain couples TRBV7-3 to TRBJ2-1, with D possibly TRBD2 on 6 matching bases. The CDR3 contains 14 residues. The V end lost 1 base, the J end lost 5 bases, and 9 bases lay between the germline ends. Germline CDR1 SGHTA, CDR2 FQGTGA. The CDR3 coding sequence is TGTGCCAGCAGCTTAAGTAGCGGTAACAATGAGCAGTTCTTC. Residues: CASSLSSGNNEQFF.

This clone was seen more than once but under ten times. The gene calls are TRBV19 and TRBJ2-2; D call uncertain. The CDR3 runs to 16 residues. CDR1 is LNHDA and CDR2 is SQIVND in the germline V gene (reference sequence). V gave up 0 bases and J gave up 3 bases, with 11 bases separating them. CDR3 region: CASSIDWADDTGELFF. CDR3 sequence (DNA): TGTGCCAGTAGTATAGATTGGGCCGATGACACCGGGGAGCTGTTTTTT. Using reference TRBV19 and TRBJ2-2 for the parts outside the CDR3, the full variable domain is DGGITQSPKYLFRKEGQNVTLSCEQNLNHDAMYWYRQDPGQGLRLIYYSQIVNDFQKGDIAEGYSVSREKKESFPLTVTSAQKNPTAFYLCASSIDWADDTGELFFGEGSRLTVL.

V gene TRBV7-8 combines with J gene TRBJ2-5; 7 bases fit TRBD2. The trim removed 8 bases at V and 5 bases at J, leaving 5 bases unmatched. The CDR3 has 12 amino acids. CDR1 SGHVS and CDR2 FQNEAQ come from the germline V gene. CDR3 DNA: TGTGCCAGCGTGGAGACTAGCGAGACCCAGTACTTC. Encoded protein: CASVETSETQYF.

V usage is TRBV18 and J usage is TRBJ1-1; tentative D call: TRBD1 (6 bases). V dropped 3 bases and J dropped 4 bases, with 12 bases sitting between them. CDR3 size: 14 residues. Germline assignment: CDR1 KGHSH and CDR2 LQKENI. The CDR3: CASSPRQAGTEAFF. CDR3 DNA sequence: TGTGCCAGCTCACCGAGACAGGCGGGCACTGAAGCTTTCTTT.

This chain connects TRBV18 to TRBJ2-1; D is unresolved. V was trimmed by 0 bases and J by 9 bases, leaving 9 bases between them. The CDR3 contains 13 residues. The germline gives CDR1 KGHSH, CDR2 LQKENI. CDR3 region: CASSPPFGSEQFF. DNA of the CDR3: TGTGCCAGCTCACCACCGTTCGGCAGTGAGCAGTTCTTC.